Reported below is one T cell receptor beta chain. Its antigen is currently not known. Qualities for individual bases were not recorded, and no much larger clone is one base off. The method was PCR. TCRdb shows the sequencer as Illumina HiSeq 2500. To normalize quantification of the TCRbeta repertoire, the TCR libraries were built with molecular barcoding that relied on unique molecular identifiers. TCRdb reprocessing: public reads trimmed at Q25 with fastp, clones called with MiXCR, in-frame beta chains kept. Here each entry gathers all rows of one CDR3 protein and keeps the most common genes and DNA. The sample includes 490,000 or so distinct CDR3 sequences, with 12% observed a single time. The top ten clonotypes cover around 6.1% of the sample. From a lookup of the germline V gene (reference sequence), CDR1 and CDR2 are DFQATT and SNEGSKA. At the junction V is shortened by 4 bases and J by 2 bases, with 16 bases in between. The CDR3 runs 15 amino acids, cysteine and phenylalanine included. Left in the record is the CDR3 DNA by itself, 45 bases read in frame from the first base.

The source of the sample is a study of T-cell reconstitution after alpha-beta-depleted transplantation in children (dated by TCRdb to 2016 to 2017). Notes on the research overall: Using TCR repertoire profiling, the study followed T-cell immune reconstitution in a quantitative way in children after TCRalphabeta/CD19-depleted allogeneic hematopoietic cell transplantation.

The input for sequencing was PBMCs from the stem cell graft donor, taken from the stem cell graft. The rearrangement combines TRBV20-1 with TRBJ2-3, with a weak D call of TRBD2 (6 bases match). The sequence was obtained from a human donor who donated a stem cell graft to a child with combined immunodeficiency. The CDR3 amino acid sequence is: CSAIPTRRHTDTQYF. The DNA is as follows: TGCAGTGCTATCCCGACTAGGCGGCACACAGATACGCAGTATTTT.